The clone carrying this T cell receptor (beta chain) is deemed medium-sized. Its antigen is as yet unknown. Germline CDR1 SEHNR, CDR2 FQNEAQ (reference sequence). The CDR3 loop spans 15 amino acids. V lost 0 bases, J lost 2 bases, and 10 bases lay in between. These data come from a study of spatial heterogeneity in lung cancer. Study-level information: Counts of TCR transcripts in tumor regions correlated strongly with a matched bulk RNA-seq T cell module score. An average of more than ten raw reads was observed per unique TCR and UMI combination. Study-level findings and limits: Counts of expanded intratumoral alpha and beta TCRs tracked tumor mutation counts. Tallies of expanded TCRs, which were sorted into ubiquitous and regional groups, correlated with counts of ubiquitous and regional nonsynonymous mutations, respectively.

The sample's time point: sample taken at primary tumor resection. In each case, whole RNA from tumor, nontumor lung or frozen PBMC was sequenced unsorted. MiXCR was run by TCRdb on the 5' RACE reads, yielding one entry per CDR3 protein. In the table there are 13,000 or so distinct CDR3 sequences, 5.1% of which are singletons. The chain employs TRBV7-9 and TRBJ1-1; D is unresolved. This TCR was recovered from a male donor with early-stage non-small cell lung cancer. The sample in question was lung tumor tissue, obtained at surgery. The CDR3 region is CASSLAFSRNTEAFF. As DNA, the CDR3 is TGTGCCAGCAGCTTAGCGTTCAGCCGTAACACTGAAGCTTTCTTT.